The TCR beta chain described here comes from a study of shared clonotypes between healthy human individuals. Study-level results: Naive subsets tended to show greater estimated richness than memory subsets. Deeper or shallower sequencing was expected to change how clonotypes are shared among donors.

CD45RO-negative, CCR7-positively selected cells formed the naive CD8 fraction, excluding terminally differentiated effector memory CD45RA+ cells. Germline assignment: CDR1 MNHNS and CDR2 SASEGT. The V and J ends lost 2 bases and 5 bases, in that order; junction bases with no gene match: 4. This CDR3 spans 15 amino acids. In replicate PCRs of sorted subsets, approximately 200 ng DNA, about 30,000 T cell genomes, was used. Original processing notes: ImmunoSEQ supplied junction-only sequences lacking quality scores, so filtering was different. The protocol was immunoSEQ multiplex PCR, while the TCRdb copy is restricted to in-frame clones and leaves out a portion. Clonal size and the V and J genes are those of that table, whereas D and trimming came from the DNA. The sample holds 1.5 million to 2.5 million clones, just under 95% seen once. Comments on this clone: Its antigen is not known.

This rearrangement joins TRBV6-1 to TRBJ1-5, with TRBD1 matching over 9 bases. Sequenced input: naive CD8+ T cells sorted from blood. This receptor was obtained from a man aged 18 to 29 in good health. Here the CDR3 reads CASSELTGGDQPQHF. The CDR3 DNA sequence: TGTGCCAGCAGTGAACTAACAGGGGGCGATCAGCCCCAGCATTTT.